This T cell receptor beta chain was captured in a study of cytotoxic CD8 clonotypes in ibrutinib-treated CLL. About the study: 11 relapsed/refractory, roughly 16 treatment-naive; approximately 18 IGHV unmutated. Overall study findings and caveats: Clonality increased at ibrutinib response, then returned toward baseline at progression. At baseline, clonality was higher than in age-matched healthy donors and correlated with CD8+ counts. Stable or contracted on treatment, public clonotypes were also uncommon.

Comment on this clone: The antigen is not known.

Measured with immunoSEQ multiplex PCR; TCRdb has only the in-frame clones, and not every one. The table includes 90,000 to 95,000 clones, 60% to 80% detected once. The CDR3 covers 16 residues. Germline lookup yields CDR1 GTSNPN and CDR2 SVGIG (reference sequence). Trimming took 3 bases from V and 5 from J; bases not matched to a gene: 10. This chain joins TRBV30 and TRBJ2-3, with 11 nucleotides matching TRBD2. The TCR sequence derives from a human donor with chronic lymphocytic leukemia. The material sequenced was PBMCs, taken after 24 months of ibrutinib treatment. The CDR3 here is CAWSVPGLAVGDTQYF. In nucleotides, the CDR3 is TGTGCCTGGAGCGTACCGGGACTAGCGGTAGGAGATACGCAGTATTTT.